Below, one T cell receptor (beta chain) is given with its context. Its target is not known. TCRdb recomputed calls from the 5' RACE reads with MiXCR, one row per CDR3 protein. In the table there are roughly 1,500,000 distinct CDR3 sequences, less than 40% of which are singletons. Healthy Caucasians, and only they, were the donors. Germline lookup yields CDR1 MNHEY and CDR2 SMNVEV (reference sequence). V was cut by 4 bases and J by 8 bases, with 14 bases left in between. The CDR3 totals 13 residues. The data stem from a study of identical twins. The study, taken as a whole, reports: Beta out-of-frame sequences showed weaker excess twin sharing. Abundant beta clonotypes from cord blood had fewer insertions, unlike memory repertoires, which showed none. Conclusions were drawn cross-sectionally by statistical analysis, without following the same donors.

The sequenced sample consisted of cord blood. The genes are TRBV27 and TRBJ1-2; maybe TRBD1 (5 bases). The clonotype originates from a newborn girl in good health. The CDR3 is CASSYRGGEGYTF. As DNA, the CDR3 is TGTGCCAGCAGTTACCGGGGGGGAGAGGGCTACACCTTC.